This TCR beta chain was profiled in a study of blood T cell repertoires in COVID-19. For the study at large: PBMCs, B-cell-depleted T cells, or T cells provided the cDNA or gDNA that made up the material.

The protocol was immunoSEQ multiplex PCR, while the TCRdb copy is restricted to in-frame clones and leaves out a portion. Of 200,000 to 300,000 clones listed, around 89% are singletons. J was trimmed by 3 bases and V by 3 bases; bases with no gene match: 7. The CDR3 contains 16 residues. The V gene's germline CDR1 is SGHDN and CDR2 FVKESK. The source of this sequence is a woman in her 30s who had recovered from COVID-19. The specimen was PBMCs or T cells enriched from blood (not recorded which). The chain uses TRBV14 and TRBJ2-7; 11 bases are a match to TRBD2. The DNA of the CDR3 is TGTGCCAGCAGCCAGACGACTAGCGGGACGATCTACGAGCAGTACTTC. Its protein product is CASSQTTSGTIYEQYF.